This is a list of T cell receptor beta chains from one sample in a study of cytomegalovirus exposure and HLA in healthy donors. Assay used: immunoSEQ multiplex PCR; TCRdb lists only in-frame clones, some missing. The sample gives 130,000 or so clones, approximately 80% of which show up once; 0.75% to 0.95% is in the top ten. The source material was PBMCs. The receptors shown here come from a woman aged 55-69 years in good health and CMV-seronegative. Each CDR3 is given with its conserved first and last residue.

V gene: TRBV5-1
CDR3 protein: CASSLEMMGQVRDEQYF

V gene: TRBV7-2
CDR3 protein: CASSPVSAGLGTDTQYF

V gene: TRBV5-1
CDR3 protein: CASSLQPGEGNTIYF

V gene: TRBV7-8
CDR3 protein: CASSLLGSGAFTDTQYF

V gene: TRBV5-6
CDR3 protein: CASSLGRPGWVQGQYF

V gene: TRBV29-1
CDR3 protein: CSVERARGETQYF

V gene: TRBV28
CDR3 protein: CASSRRGGAGVGVAKNIQYF

V gene: TRBV28
CDR3 protein: CASSLWDGGLGEKLFF

V gene: TRBV5-1
CDR3 protein: CASSFKNTGELFF

V gene: TRBV28
CDR3 protein: CASSDRGLSDTQYF

V gene: TRBV28
CDR3 protein: CASSSGTITGMANEKLFF

V gene: TRBV6-6
CDR3 protein: CASREGPELSGNTIYF

V gene: TRBV4-1
CDR3 protein: CASSQEDRGYEQYF

V gene: TRBV5-4
CDR3 protein: CASSFTGGGYEQYF

V gene: TRBV7-9
CDR3 protein: CASSTSVGGGLVNEQFF

V gene: TRBV11-2
CDR3 protein: CASSLYSGGETQYF